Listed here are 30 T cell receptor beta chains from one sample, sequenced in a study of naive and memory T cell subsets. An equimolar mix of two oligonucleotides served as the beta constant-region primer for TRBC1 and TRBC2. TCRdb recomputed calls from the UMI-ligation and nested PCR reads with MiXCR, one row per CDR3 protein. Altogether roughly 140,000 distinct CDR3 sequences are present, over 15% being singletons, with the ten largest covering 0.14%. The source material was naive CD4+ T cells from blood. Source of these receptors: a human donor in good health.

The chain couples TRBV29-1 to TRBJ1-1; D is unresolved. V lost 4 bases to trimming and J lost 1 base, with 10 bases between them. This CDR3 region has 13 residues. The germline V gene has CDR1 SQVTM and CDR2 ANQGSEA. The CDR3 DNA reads TGCAGCGTTGCGCCGCTCAGGAACACTGAAGCTTTCTTT. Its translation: CSVAPLRNTEAFF.

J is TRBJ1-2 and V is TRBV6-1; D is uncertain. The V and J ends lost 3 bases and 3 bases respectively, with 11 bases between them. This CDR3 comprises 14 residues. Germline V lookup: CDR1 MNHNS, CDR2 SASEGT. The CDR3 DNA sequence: TGTGCCAGCAGTGATTTGGGGTTGGACTATGGCTACACCTTC. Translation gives CASSDLGLDYGYTF.

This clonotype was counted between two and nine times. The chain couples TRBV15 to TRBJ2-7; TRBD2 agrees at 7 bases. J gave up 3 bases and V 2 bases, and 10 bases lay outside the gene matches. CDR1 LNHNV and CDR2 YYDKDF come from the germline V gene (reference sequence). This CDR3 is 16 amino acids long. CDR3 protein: CATSRTPLGGGYEQYF. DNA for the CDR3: TGTGCCACCAGCAGAACACCCCTGGGGGGGGGCTACGAGCAGTACTTC.

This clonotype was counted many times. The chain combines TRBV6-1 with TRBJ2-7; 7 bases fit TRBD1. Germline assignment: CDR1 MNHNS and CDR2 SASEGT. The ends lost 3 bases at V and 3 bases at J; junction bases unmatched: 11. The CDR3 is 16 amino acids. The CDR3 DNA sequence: TGTGCCAGCAGTGAGGAGTGGGACAGCCGAGTCTACGAGCAGTACTTC. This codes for CASSEEWDSRVYEQYF.

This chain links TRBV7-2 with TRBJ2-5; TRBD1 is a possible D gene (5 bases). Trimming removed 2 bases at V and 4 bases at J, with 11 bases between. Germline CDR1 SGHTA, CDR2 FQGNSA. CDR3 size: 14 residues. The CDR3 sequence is CASSLWPRAETQYF. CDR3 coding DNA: TGTGCCAGCAGCTTATGGCCCAGGGCAGAGACCCAGTACTTC.

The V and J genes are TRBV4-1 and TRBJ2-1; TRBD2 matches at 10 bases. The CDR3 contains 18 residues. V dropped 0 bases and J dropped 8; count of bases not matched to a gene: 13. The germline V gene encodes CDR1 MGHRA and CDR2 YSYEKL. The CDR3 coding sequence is TGCGCCAGCAGCCAAGAACGTGGCGGGACTAGCGTTCGCGATGAGCAGTTCTTC. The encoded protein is CASSQERGGTSVRDEQFF.

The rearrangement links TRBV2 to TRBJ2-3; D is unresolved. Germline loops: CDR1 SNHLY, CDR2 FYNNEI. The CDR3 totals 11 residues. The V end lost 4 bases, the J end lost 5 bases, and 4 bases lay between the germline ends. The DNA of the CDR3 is TGTGCCAGCAGTGGAGTAGATACGCAGTATTTT. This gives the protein CASSGVDTQYF.

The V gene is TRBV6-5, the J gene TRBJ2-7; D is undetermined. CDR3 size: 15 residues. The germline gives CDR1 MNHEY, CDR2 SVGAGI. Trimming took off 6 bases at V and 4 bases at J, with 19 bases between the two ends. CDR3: CASSDDAASAYEQYF. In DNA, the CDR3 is TGTGCCAGCAGCGACGACGCGGCGAGTGCTTACGAGCAGTACTTC.

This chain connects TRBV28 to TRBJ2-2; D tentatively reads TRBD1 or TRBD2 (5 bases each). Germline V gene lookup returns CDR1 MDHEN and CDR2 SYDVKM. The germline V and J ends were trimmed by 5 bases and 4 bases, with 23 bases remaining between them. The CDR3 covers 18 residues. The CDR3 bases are TGTGCCAGCAGTCCGGGACGACTCGGTTCACTAGGCACCGGGGAGCTGTTTTTT. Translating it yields CASSPGRLGSLGTGELFF.

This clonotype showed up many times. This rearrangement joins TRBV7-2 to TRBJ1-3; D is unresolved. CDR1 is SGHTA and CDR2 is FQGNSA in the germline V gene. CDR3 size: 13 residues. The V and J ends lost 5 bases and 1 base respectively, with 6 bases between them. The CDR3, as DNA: TGTGCCAGCAGCATTGATTCTGGAAACACCATATATTTT. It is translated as CASSIDSGNTIYF.

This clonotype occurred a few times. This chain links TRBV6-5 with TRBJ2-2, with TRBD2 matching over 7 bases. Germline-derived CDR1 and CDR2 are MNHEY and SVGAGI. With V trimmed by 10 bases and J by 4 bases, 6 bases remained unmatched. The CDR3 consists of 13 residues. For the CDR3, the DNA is TGTGCCATTAGCAGGGAGGGCACCGGGGAGCTGTTTTTT. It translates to CAISREGTGELFF.

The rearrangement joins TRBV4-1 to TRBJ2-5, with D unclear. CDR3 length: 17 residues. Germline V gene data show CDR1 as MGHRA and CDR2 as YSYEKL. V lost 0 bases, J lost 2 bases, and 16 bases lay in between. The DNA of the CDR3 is TGCGCCAGCAGCCAAGACCCCCCCGGCGGAATACAAGAGACCCAGTACTTC. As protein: CASSQDPPGGIQETQYF.

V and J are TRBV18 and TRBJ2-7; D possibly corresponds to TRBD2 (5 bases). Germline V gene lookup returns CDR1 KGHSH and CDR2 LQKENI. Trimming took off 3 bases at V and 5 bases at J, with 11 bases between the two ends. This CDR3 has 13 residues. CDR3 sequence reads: CASSPNRDDEQYF. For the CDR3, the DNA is TGTGCCAGCTCACCCAACCGGGATGACGAGCAGTACTTC.

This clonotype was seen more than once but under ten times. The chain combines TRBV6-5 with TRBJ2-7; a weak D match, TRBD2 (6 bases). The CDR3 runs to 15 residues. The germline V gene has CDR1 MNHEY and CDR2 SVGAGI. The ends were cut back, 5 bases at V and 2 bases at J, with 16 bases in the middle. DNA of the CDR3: TGTGCCAGCAGTCACCGACTAGATAAAGCCTACGAGCAGTACTTC. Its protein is CASSHRLDKAYEQYF.

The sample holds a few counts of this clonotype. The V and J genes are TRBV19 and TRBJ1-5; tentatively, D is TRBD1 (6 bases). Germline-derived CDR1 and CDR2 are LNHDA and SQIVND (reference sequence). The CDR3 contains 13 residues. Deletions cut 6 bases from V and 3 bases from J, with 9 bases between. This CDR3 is CASRDRLNQPQHF. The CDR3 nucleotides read TGTGCCAGTAGGGACAGACTCAATCAGCCCCAGCATTTT.

The CDR3 reads CATSRDHLGKPQHF. Here the CDR3 DNA reads TGTGCCACCAGCAGAGACCATCTGGGGAAGCCCCAGCATTTT. This chain joins TRBV15 and TRBJ1-5; D call uncertain. V was cut by 0 bases and J by 8 bases, with 11 bases left in between. This CDR3 is 14 amino acids long. Germline assignment: CDR1 LNHNV and CDR2 YYDKDF (reference sequence).

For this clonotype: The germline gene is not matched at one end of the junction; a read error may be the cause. The DNA of the CDR3 is TGCGCCAGCAGTGGCAGCGACTTC. Translating gives CASSGSDF. The chain carries TRBV10-1 and TRBJ1-2; no clear D gene. The CDR3 consists of 8 residues. CDR1 and CDR2 from the germline V gene are WNHNN and SYGVQD (reference sequence).

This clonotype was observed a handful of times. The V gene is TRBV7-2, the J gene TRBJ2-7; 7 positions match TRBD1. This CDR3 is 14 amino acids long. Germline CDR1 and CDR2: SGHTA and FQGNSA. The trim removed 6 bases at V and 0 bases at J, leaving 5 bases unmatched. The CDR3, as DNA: TGTGCCAGCAGGACAGGGCAAAGCTCCTACGAGCAGTACTTC. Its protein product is CASRTGQSSYEQYF. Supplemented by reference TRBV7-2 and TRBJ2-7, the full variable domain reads GAGVSQSPSNKVTEKGKDVELRCDPISGHTALYWYRQSLGQGLEFLIYFQGNSAPDKSGLPSDRFSAERTGGSVSTLTIQRTQQEDSAVYLCASRTGQSSYEQYFGPGTRLTVT.

The CDR3 DNA follows: TGCAGTGTCCTCCGCCGGGAGGGCAGCAGGGAGACCCAGTACTTC. This gives the protein CSVLRREGSRETQYF. This chain joins TRBV20-1 and TRBJ2-5; 8 bases align to TRBD2. Germline V lookup: CDR1 DFQATT, CDR2 SNEGSKA (reference sequence). J lost 5 bases, V lost 7 bases, and 15 bases had no gene match. The CDR3 contains 15 residues.

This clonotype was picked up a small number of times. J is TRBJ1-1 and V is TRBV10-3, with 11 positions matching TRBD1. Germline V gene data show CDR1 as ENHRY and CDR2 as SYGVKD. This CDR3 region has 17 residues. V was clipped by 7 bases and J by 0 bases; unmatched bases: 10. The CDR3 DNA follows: TGTGCCATCAATTCGGACAGGGGGCGCAGGGTGAACACTGAAGCTTTCTTT. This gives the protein CAINSDRGRRVNTEAFF.

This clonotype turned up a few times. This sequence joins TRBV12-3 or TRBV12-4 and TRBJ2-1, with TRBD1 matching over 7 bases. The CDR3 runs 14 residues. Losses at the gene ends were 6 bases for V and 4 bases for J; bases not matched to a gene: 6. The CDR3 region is CASSPDRPYNEQFF. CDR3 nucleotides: TGTGCCAGCAGCCCGGACAGGCCTTACAATGAGCAGTTCTTC.

In DNA form, the CDR3 reads TGTGCCAGCCGGGGGAGAGGGGAACCTGAAGCTTTCTTT. This encodes CASRGRGEPEAFF. J is TRBJ1-1 and V is TRBV6-1; TRBD1 is a possible D gene (5 bases). Germline V gene data show CDR1 as MNHNS and CDR2 as SASEGT. The CDR3 loop spans 13 amino acids. V lost 8 bases and J 6 bases, leaving 16 bases between the germline ends.

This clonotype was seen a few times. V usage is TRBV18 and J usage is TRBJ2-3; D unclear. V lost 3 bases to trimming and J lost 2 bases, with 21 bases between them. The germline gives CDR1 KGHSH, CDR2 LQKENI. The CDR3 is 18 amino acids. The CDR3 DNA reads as TGTGCCAGCTCACCCTCCATAAGGGTCTTTGGTTCCACAGATACGCAGTATTTT. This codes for CASSPSIRVFGSTDTQYF.

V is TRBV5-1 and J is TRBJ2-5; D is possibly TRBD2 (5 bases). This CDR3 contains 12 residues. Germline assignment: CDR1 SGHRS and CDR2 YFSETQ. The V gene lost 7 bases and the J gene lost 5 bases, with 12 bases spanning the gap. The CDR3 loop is CASGPDWETQYF. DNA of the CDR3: TGCGCCAGCGGTCCGGACTGGGAGACCCAGTACTTC.

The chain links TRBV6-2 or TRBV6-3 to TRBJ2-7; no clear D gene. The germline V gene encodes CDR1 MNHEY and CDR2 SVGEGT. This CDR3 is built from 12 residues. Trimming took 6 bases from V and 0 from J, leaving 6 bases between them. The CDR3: CASSHTSYEQYF. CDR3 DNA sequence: TGTGCCAGCAGCCACACCTCCTACGAGCAGTACTTC.

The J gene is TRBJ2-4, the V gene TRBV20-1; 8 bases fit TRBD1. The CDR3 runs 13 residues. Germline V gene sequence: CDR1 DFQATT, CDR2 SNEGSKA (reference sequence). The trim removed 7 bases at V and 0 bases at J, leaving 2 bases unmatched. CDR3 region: CSGTGRAKNIQYF. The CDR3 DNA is TGCAGTGGGACAGGGCGAGCCAAAAACATTCAGTACTTC.

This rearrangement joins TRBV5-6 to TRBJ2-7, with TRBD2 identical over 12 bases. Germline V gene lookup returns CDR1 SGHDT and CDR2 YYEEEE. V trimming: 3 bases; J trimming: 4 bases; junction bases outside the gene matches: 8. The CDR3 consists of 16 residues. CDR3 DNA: TGTGCCAGCAGCTGGACGACTAGCGGGAGCGCTTACGAGCAGTACTTC. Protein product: CASSWTTSGSAYEQYF. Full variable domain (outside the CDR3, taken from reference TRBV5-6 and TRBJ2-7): DAGVTQSPTHLIKTRGQQVTLRCSPKSGHDTVSWYQQALGQGPQFIFQYYEEEERQRGNFPDRFSGHQFPNYSSELNVNALLLGDSALYLCASSWTTSGSAYEQYFGPGTRLTVT.

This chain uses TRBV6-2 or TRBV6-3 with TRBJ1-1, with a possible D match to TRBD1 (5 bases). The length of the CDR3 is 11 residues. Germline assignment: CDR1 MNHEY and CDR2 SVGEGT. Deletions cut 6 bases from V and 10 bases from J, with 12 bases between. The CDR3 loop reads CASSRDQRAFF. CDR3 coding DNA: TGTGCCAGCAGCCGGGACCAGCGAGCTTTCTTT.

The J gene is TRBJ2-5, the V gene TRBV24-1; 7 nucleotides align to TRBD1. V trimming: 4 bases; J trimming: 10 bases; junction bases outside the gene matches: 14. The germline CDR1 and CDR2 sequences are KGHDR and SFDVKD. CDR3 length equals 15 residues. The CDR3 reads CATSESGTALRGQYF. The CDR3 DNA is TGTGCCACCAGTGAGTCGGGGACAGCGCTCAGGGGCCAGTACTTC.

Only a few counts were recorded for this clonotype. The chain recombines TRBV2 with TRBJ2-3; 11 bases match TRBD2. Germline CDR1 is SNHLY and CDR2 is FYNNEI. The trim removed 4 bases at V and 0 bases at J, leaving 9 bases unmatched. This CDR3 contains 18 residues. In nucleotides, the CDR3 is TGTGCCAGCAGTGTCCCTGGACTAGCGGGCAAAAGCACAGATACGCAGTATTTT. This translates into CASSVPGLAGKSTDTQYF.